This T cell receptor beta chain was retrieved from a study of cytomegalovirus exposure and HLA in healthy donors. The CDR3 is made up of 13 amino acids. Germline lookup yields CDR1 LGHNA and CDR2 YSLEER. V lost 4 bases and J lost 3, with 9 bases in between. The assay was immunoSEQ multiplex PCR, and TCRdb's table has in-frame clones only and misses some. This table holds fewer than 75,000 clones, less than 95% found once. It was the approximately 130-subject validation cohort, separate from the approximately 670-subject first cohort, to which the donors belonged. The chain couples TRBV4-3 to TRBJ1-2; D gene ambiguous. Sequencing input: PBMCs. This TCR came from a woman aged 18-29 years in good health and CMV-seropositive. CDR3 coding DNA: TGCGCCAGCAGCCCTGACACAGACTATGGCTACACCTTC. This encodes CASSPDTDYGYTF.